This TCR beta chain was captured by sequencing in a study of T-cell memory formation after mild COVID-19. Study-wide results and limits: Largely, contracting CD4+ clones fell within CM and EM, and contracting CD8+ clones within EMRA.

This clonotype has just a few counts. Its antigen is unknown. MiXCR, applied by TCRdb to the 5' RACE reads, yields one record per CDR3 protein. The table lists roughly 200,000 distinct CDR3 sequences, under 20% of them singletons. CDR1 and CDR2 (germline): SGHTA, FQGTGA. V dropped 4 bases and J dropped 6; count of bases not matched to a gene: 8. This CDR3 contains 15 residues. Sequencing was performed on PBMCs or a T cell subset sorted from them (not recorded which). The TCR originated in an adult woman who had mild COVID-19 (a few samples of this study predate the infection). Cell type and time point are not known. The chain couples TRBV7-3 to TRBJ2-2, with 7 nucleotides matching TRBD1. CDR3: CASSSTGARAGELFF. CDR3 in DNA: TGTGCCAGCAGCTCTACAGGGGCTAGGGCCGGGGAGCTGTTTTTT.